This T cell receptor beta chain comes out of a study of shared clonotypes between healthy human individuals. The V end was cut by 1 base, the J end by 0 bases, with 4 bases between. Germline CDR1 reads SGHVS; CDR2 reads FNYEAQ. CDR3 length equals 14 residues. TCRdb's table, derived via immunoSEQ multiplex PCR, lists solely in-frame clones and lacks some. This sample has more than 450,000 clones, with roughly 78% found just once. The sample holds one count of this clone. Other DNA sequences in this sample translate to the same CDR3. The sequencing sample was made of PBMCs. The J gene is TRBJ1-3, the V gene TRBV7-6; D remains unclear. The TCR was taken from a woman aged 35 to 49 in good health. Some clones in this sample may be carry-over from other donors' samples. The CDR3 coding sequence is TGTGCCAGCAGCTTAGGGGGCTCTGGAAACACCATATATTTT. Translating gives CASSLGGSGNTIYF.